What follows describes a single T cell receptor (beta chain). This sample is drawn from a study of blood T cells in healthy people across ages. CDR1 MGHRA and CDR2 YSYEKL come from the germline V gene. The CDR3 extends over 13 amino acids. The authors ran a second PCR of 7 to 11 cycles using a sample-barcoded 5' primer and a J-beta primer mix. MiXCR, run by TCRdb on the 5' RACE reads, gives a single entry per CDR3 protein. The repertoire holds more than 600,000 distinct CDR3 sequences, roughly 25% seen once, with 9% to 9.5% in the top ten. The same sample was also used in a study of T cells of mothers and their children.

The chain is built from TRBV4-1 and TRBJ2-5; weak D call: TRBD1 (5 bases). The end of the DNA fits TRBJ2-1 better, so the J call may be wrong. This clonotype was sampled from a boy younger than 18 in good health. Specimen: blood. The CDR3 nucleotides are TGCGCCAGCAGCCACCCAGGGTTCAATGAGCAGTTCTTC. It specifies CASSHPGFNEQFF.